This entry lists 11 T cell receptor beta chains sequenced from one sample in a study of cytomegalovirus exposure and HLA in healthy donors. Amplification used 60 Vbeta primers and 13 Jbeta primers. The data were produced by immunoSEQ multiplex PCR, yet TCRdb's version contains in-frame clones alone and is incomplete. The sample carries 160,000 or so clones, around 84% recorded once. Input material: PBMCs. Source of these receptors: a male donor in good health and CMV-seropositive.

In nucleotides, the CDR3 is TGTGCCAGCAGGGAAAGGGGGGGGGCGGGTTTGAATGAGCAGTTCTTC. It yields the protein CASRERGGAGLNEQFF. The chain uses TRBV2 and TRBJ2-1; D perhaps matches TRBD2 (7 bases). CDR3 length: 16 residues. With 6 bases removed from V and 7 bases from J, the gap between germline ends came to 22 bases. Germline V lookup: CDR1 SNHLY, CDR2 FYNNEI. Full variable domain (outside the CDR3, taken from reference TRBV2 and TRBJ2-1): EPEVTQTPSHQVTQMGQEVILRCVPISNHLYFYWYRQILGQKVEFLVSFYNNEISEKSEIFDDQFSVERPDGSNFTLKIRSTKLEDSAMYFCASRERGGAGLNEQFFGPGTRLTVL.

The gene calls are TRBV5-1 and TRBJ2-7, with D possibly matching TRBD2 (5 bases). V was clipped by 0 bases and J by 5 bases, with 6 bases between them. This CDR3 comprises 12 residues. The germline V gene has CDR1 SGHRS and CDR2 YFSETQ. CDR3 protein: CASSLAGDEQYF. As DNA, the CDR3 is TGCGCCAGCAGCTTGGCCGGGGACGAGCAGTACTTC.

The rearrangement joins TRBV7-8 to TRBJ2-5; 7 nucleotides agree with TRBD1. Trimming cost V 7 bases and J 3 bases; bases outside gene matches: 5. This CDR3 is 13 amino acids long. Germline CDR1 reads SGHVS; CDR2 reads FQNEAQ. Written as DNA, the CDR3 is TGTGCCAGCAACACAGGGGTGAAAGAGACCCAGTACTTC. Translating it yields CASNTGVKETQYF.

This clone showed up just once. CDR3 nucleotides: TGCGCCAGCAGCTTGGTAGGGGACACTGAAGCTTTCTTT. Amino acids: CASSLVGDTEAFF. The V gene is TRBV5-1, the J gene TRBJ1-1; perhaps TRBD1 as D (5 bases). The CDR3 is made up of 13 amino acids. From germline, CDR1 is SGHRS and CDR2 YFSETQ. Trimming took off 0 bases at V and 3 bases at J, with 6 bases between the two ends. Looking up the rest from reference TRBV5-1 and TRBJ1-1 gives the full variable domain: KAGVTQTPRYLIKTRGQQVTLSCSPISGHRSVSWYQQTPGQGLQFLFEYFSETQRNKGNFPGRFSGRQFSNSRSEMNVSTLELGDSALYLCASSLVGDTEAFFGQGTRLTVV.

This clone was recorded only once. The chain combines TRBV19 with TRBJ2-1, with TRBD2 matching 9 bases. This CDR3 spans 14 amino acids. CDR1 LNHDA and CDR2 SQIVND come from the germline V gene (reference sequence). With V trimmed by 7 bases and J by 7 bases, 8 bases remained unmatched. CDR3 in DNA: TGTGCCAGTACTAGGAGGCTAGCGGGAAATGAGCAGTTCTTC. This translates into CASTRRLAGNEQFF.

The chain couples TRBV4-3 to TRBJ2-3, with D tentatively TRBD1 (5 bases). The CDR3 has 13 residues. Trimming left V 6 bases short and J 2 bases short, with 9 bases between. CDR1 and CDR2 from the germline V gene are LGHNA and YSLEER. CDR3 residues: CASSTGHTDTQYF. CDR3 DNA: TGCGCCAGCAGTACCGGACACACAGATACGCAGTATTTT.

The J gene is TRBJ2-1, the V gene TRBV10-2, with D perhaps matching TRBD2 (5 bases). Germline CDR1 WSHSY, CDR2 SAAADI. This CDR3 is 14 amino acids long. V lost 9 bases and J 0 bases, leaving 12 bases between the germline ends. CDR3 in DNA: TGCGCCAGTACGACGGGGAGCTCCTACAATGAGCAGTTCTTC. Protein sequence: CASTTGSSYNEQFF.

The J gene is TRBJ2-3, the V gene TRBV6-6; TRBD1 matches 7 bases. Germline CDR1 reads MNHNY; CDR2 reads SVGAGI (reference sequence). This CDR3 region has 15 residues. V lost 2 bases to trimming and J lost 3 bases; unmatched junction nucleotides: 5. In DNA, the CDR3 is TGTGCCAGCAGTTACGCGGACAGGAGGACAGATACGCAGTATTTT. Translated: CASSYADRRTDTQYF.

This clone showed up just once. The chain recombines TRBV6-6 with TRBJ2-1, with 11 bases lining up with TRBD2. The CDR3 is 16 residues long. J gave up 7 bases and V 5 bases, and 10 bases lay outside the gene matches. From germline, CDR1 is MNHNY and CDR2 SVGAGI (reference sequence). CDR3 sequence reads: CASSLISGGASNEQFF. CDR3 sequence (DNA): TGTGCCAGCAGTCTCATTAGCGGGGGGGCCTCGAATGAGCAGTTCTTC.

V gene TRBV12-5 combines with J gene TRBJ1-1; the D gene is possibly TRBD1 (5 bases). V lost 0 bases and J lost 5, with 13 bases in between. Germline CDR1 reads LGHNT; CDR2 reads FRNRAP. This CDR3 spans 15 amino acids. The CDR3 DNA reads TGTGCTAGTGGTTTGGTACGGGGGGACGGGACTGAAGCTTTCTTT. Translation gives CASGLVRGDGTEAFF.

V and J are TRBV10-3 and TRBJ1-2; 11 bases map to TRBD1. V gave up 8 bases and J gave up 3 bases; unmatched junction bases: 5. CDR3 length equals 14 residues. Germline V gene sequence: CDR1 ENHRY, CDR2 SYGVKD. The CDR3 loop is CAISGQGEDYGYTF. CDR3 in DNA: TGTGCCATCTCGGGACAGGGGGAAGACTATGGCTACACCTTC.